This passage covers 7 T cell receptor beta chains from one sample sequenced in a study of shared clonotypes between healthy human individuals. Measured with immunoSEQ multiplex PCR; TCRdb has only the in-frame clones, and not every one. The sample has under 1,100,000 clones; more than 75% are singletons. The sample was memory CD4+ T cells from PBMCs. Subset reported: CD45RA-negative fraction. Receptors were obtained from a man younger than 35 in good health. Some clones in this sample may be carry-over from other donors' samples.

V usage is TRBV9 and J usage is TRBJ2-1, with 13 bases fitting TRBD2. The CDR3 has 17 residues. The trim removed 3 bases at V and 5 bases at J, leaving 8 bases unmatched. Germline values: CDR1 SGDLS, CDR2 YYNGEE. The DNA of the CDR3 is TGTGCCAGCAGCGCCCGACTAGCGGGAGGCTTGGACAATGAGCAGTTCTTC. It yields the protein CASSARLAGGLDNEQFF.

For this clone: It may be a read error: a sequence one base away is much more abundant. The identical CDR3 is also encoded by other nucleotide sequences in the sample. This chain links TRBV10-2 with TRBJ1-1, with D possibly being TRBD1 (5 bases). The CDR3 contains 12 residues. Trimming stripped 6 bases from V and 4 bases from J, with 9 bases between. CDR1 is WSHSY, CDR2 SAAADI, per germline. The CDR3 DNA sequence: TGCGCCAGCAGGGAGAGGGGCACTGAAGCTTTCTTT. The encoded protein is CASRERGTEAFF.

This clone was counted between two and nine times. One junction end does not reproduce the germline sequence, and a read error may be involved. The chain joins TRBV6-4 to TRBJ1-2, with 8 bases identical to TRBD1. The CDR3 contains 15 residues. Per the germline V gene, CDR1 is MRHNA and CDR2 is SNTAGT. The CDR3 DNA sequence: TGTGCCAGCAGTCCGGACAGGGAAACGGGCTATCGCTACACCTTC. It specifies CASSPDRETGYRYTF.

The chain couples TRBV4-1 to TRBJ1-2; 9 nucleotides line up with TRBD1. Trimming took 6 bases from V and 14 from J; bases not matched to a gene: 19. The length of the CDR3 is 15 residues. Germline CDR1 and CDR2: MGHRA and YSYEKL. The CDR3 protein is CASSPILDRGRVRTF. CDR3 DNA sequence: TGCGCCAGCAGTCCGATATTGGACAGGGGTCGCGTAAGAACCTTC.

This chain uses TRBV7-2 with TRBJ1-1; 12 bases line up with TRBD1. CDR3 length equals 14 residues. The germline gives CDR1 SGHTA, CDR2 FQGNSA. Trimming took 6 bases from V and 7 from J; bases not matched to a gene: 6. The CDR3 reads CASRLGQGANEAFF. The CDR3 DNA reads TGTGCCAGCAGGTTGGGACAGGGGGCAAATGAAGCTTTCTTT.

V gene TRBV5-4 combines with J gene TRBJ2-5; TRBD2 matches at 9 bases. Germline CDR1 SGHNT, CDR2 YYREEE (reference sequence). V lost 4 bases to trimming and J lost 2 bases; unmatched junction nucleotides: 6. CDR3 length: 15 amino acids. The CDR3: CASSLTSGPQETQYF. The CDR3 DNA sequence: TGTGCCAGCAGCCTGACTAGCGGTCCACAAGAGACCCAGTACTTC.

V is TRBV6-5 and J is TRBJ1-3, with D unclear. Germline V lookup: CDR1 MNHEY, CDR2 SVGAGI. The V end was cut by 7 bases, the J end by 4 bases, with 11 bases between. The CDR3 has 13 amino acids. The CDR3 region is CASKDSGGNTIYF. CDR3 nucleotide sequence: TGTGCCAGCAAAGATAGCGGCGGAAACACCATATATTTT.